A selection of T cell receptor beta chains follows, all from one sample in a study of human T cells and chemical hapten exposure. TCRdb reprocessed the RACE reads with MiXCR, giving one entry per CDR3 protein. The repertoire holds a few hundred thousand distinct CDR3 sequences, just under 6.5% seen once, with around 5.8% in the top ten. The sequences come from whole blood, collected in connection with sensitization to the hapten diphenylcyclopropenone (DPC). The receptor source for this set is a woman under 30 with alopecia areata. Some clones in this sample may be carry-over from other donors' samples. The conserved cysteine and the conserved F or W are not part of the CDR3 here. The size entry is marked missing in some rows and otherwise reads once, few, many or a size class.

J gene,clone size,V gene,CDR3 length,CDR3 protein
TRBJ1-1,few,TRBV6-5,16,ASSYRPPGQGVNTEAF
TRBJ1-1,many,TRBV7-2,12,ASSLAGLNTEAF
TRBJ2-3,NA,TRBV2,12,ASRPGESTDTQY
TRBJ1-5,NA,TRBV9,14,ASSEGTPGHHQPQH
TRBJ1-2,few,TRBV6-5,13,ASSQTYPFNYGYT
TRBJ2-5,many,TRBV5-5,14,ASSNRRGQDRETQY
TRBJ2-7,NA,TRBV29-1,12,SVAPTGGWGEQY
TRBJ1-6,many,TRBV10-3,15,AISETQGSSYNSPLH
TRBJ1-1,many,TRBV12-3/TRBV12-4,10,ASRYMNTEAF
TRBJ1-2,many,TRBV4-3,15,ASSQERPKTLSRGYT
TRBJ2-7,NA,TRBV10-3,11,AITDRTTYEQY
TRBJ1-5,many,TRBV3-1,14,ASSQDHPPINQPQH
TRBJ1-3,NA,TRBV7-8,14,ASSLAVRGVPNTIY
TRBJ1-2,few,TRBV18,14,ASSPALTGAGYGYT
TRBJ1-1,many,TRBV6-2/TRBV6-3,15,ASTKPTSTGVPPEAF
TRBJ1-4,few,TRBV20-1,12,SANTGSTNEKLF
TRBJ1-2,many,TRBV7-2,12,ASSPTRRDYGYT
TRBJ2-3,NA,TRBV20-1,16,SAAGTTQGGSGTDTQY
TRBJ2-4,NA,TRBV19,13,ASSIPQGQQNIQY
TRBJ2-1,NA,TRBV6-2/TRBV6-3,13,ASSYWDRGQEEQF
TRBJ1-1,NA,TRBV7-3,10,ASSPGGGATF
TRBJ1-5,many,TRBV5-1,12,ASSLAGSNQPQH
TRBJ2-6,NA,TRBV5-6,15,ASSLSMDFSGANVLT
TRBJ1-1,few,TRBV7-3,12,ASSFGAGGTEAF
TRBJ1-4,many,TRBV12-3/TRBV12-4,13,ASSSRQPYGEKLF